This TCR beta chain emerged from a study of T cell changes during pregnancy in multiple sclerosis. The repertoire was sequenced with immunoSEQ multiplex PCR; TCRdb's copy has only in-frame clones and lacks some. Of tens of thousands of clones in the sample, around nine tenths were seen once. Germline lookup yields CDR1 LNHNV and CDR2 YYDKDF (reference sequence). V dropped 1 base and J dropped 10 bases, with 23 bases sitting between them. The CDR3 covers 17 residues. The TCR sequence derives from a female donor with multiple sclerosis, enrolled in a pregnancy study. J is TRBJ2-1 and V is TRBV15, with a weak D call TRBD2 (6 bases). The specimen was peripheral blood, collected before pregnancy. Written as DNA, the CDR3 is TGTGCCACCAGCAGAGCCCGACTAGATTGGGTTAAACGGGAGCAGTTCTTC. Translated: CATSRARLDWVKREQFF. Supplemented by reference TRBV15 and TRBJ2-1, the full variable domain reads DAMVIQNPRYQVTQFGKPVTLSCSQTLNHNVMYWYQQKSSQAPKLLFHYYDKDFNNEADTPDNFQSRRPNTSFCFLDIRSPGLGDTAMYLCATSRARLDWVKREQFFGPGTRLTVL.